Many counts were recorded for the clone carrying this T cell receptor beta chain. No antigen is known for it. This record comes from a study of T cell repertoires in cytomegalovirus infection. Findings of the study overall: Predominance within the ex vivo response was attributable to HLA-C-restricted CMV-specific TCR beta clonotypes.

CDR1 is MNHEY, CDR2 SVGEGT, per germline. V was cut by 5 bases and J by 0 bases, with 9 bases left in between. The CDR3 is 14 amino acids. Using its own MiXCR run on the reads, TCRdb lists one record per CDR3 protein. The table records some 150,000 distinct CDR3 sequences, 5.5% to 7% of them present only once. The origin of this receptor is a human donor in good health (CMV status not recorded). Some clones in this sample may be carry-over from other donors' samples. This rearrangement joins TRBV6-2 or TRBV6-3 to TRBJ2-3, with a possible D match to TRBD1 (5 bases). Source material: PBMCs. For the CDR3, the DNA is TGTGCCAGCAGTGCTAGGGGTAGCACAGATACGCAGTATTTT. This encodes CASSARGSTDTQYF.